This TCR beta chain is from a study of control samples from healthy donors and cancer patients. The assay was immunoSEQ multiplex PCR, and TCRdb's table has in-frame clones only and misses some. The profile shows roughly 120,000 clones, roughly 90% of them singletons. CDR3 length: 15 amino acids. The germline CDR1 and CDR2 sequences are GTSNPN and SVGIG (reference sequence). Trimming took 2 bases from V and 7 from J; bases not matched to a gene: 8. Sequencing input: blood. V gene TRBV30 combines with J gene TRBJ2-1, with 10 bases lining up with TRBD2. The sequence derives from a man aged 50 to 60 in good health. CDR3 residues: CAWSFASGGLNEQFF. The CDR3 bases are TGTGCCTGGAGTTTTGCTAGCGGGGGCTTAAATGAGCAGTTCTTC.